This TCR beta chain appears in the sequencing data of a study of cytomegalovirus exposure and HLA in healthy donors. Findings and limits, study-wide: Certain sequence variants were highly shared and formed a cluster, and this cluster was likely a sequencing artifact. Across all donors, roughly uniform sequencing depth was an assumption of the presence/absence analyses. Earlier results showed most TCR beta V segments being productive about 87% or about 30% of the time. Using a false discovery rate of 0.05, a later analysis showed that approximately 17,000 TCR beta sequences were associated with HLA alleles.

CDR1 is SQVTM and CDR2 is ANQGSEA in the germline V gene. This CDR3 is 16 amino acids long. The table lists this clone with a few counts. Its specificity is unknown. Compared with germline, one end of the junction differs, possibly owing to a read error. A multiplex PCR was run with 60 Vbeta primers and 13 Jbeta primers. The assay was immunoSEQ multiplex PCR, and TCRdb's table has in-frame clones only and misses some. The sample yields approximately 98,000 clones, about 80% seen once. The chain uses TRBV29-1 and TRBJ1-2; possible D gene TRBD1, 5 bases. The TCR comes from a man younger than 35 in good health and CMV-seropositive. The specimen sequenced was PBMCs. The CDR3 loop reads CSVTKRAQSGNFGYTF. For the CDR3, the DNA is TGCAGCGTTACTAAGCGAGCACAGTCAGGGAACTTTGGCTACACCTTC. The full variable domain, with the rest looked up from reference TRBV29-1 and TRBJ1-2, is SAVISQKPSRDICQRGTSLTIQCQVDSQVTMMFWYRQQPGQSLTLIATANQGSEATYESGFVIDKFPISRPNLTFSTLTVSNMSPEDSSIYLCSVTKRAQSGNFGYTFGSGTRLTVV.